The rows below give T cell receptor beta chains drawn from one sample of a study of blood T cell repertoires in COVID-19. Clones were sequenced by immunoSEQ multiplex PCR, and TCRdb holds only the in-frame ones, with some missing. This sample has some 300,000 clones, with 85% to 90% found just once. The specimen sequenced was PBMCs or T cells enriched from blood (not recorded which). Receptors originate from a man younger than 40 who had recovered from COVID-19. CDR3s include the opening cysteine and the closing phenylalanine or tryptophan. The D gene is left open where the match is weak. Clone size appears in some rows only: once, few, many, or a class for an expanded clone.

V gene: TRBV6-5
D gene: TRBD2
J gene: TRBJ2-1
clone size: .
CDR3 DNA: TGTGCCAGCAGTTTCACCCCGGGGGGGCGGGGGAATGAGCAGTTCTTC
CDR3 protein: CASSFTPGGRGNEQFF

V gene: TRBV28
D gene: .
J gene: TRBJ2-3
clone size: .
CDR3 DNA: TGTGCCAGCAGCATCGGAGGGGCCTACACAGATACGCAGTATTTT
CDR3 protein: CASSIGGAYTDTQYF

V gene: TRBV5-1
D gene: .
J gene: TRBJ1-4
clone size: once
CDR3 DNA: TGCGCCAGCAGCTTGGGAGACTCAGCAACTAATGAAAAACTGTTTTTT
CDR3 protein: CASSLGDSATNEKLFF

V gene: TRBV5-4
D gene: TRBD2
J gene: TRBJ2-1
clone size: .
CDR3 DNA: TGTGCCAGCAGCATGGGACTAACCAACAATGAGCAGTTCTTC
CDR3 protein: CASSMGLTNNEQFF

V gene: TRBV19
D gene: .
J gene: TRBJ1-1
clone size: .
CDR3 DNA: TGTGCCAGTAGCCCCTCCGGGACACAGAACACTGAAGCTTTCTTT
CDR3 protein: CASSPSGTQNTEAFF

V gene: TRBV11-3
D gene: .
J gene: TRBJ2-1
clone size: .
CDR3 DNA: TGTGCCAGCAGGGAGGCCCCCTACAATGAGCAGTTCTTC
CDR3 protein: CASREAPYNEQFF

V gene: TRBV9
D gene: .
J gene: TRBJ1-1
clone size: .
CDR3 DNA: TGTGCCAGCAGCGCGCAGGGGATGAGGAACACTGAAGCTTTCTTT
CDR3 protein: CASSAQGMRNTEAFF

V gene: TRBV7-6
D gene: .
J gene: TRBJ2-7
clone size: .
CDR3 DNA: TGTGCCAGCAGCCCCGGCTACGAGCAGTACTTC
CDR3 protein: CASSPGYEQYF

V gene: TRBV7-2
D gene: TRBD2
J gene: TRBJ2-1
clone size: .
CDR3 DNA: TGTGCCAGCAGCTTTCACCTTAGCGGGGGTTACAATGAGCAGTTCTTC
CDR3 protein: CASSFHLSGGYNEQFF

V gene: TRBV12-3/TRBV12-4
D gene: .
J gene: TRBJ1-2
clone size: .
CDR3 DNA: TGTGCCAGCAGTTTCCGAGCCGGCGGGAGCACCTTC
CDR3 protein: CASSFRAGGSTF

V gene: TRBV11-2
D gene: TRBD1
J gene: TRBJ1-4
clone size: .
CDR3 DNA: TGTGCCAGCAGCGACAGGGGTAGCCCTAATGAAAAACTGTTTTTT
CDR3 protein: CASSDRGSPNEKLFF

V gene: TRBV9
D gene: .
J gene: TRBJ2-7
clone size: .
CDR3 DNA: TGTGCCAGCAGCCCTACGGTGGAGGGAAGGGAGCAGTACTTC
CDR3 protein: CASSPTVEGREQYF

V gene: TRBV27
D gene: .
J gene: TRBJ2-7
clone size: .
CDR3 DNA: TGTGCCAGCAGTTCGAACAGGGTCCACGAGCAGTACTTC
CDR3 protein: CASSSNRVHEQYF

V gene: TRBV12-5
D gene: TRBD1
J gene: TRBJ1-6
clone size: .
CDR3 DNA: TGTGCTAGTGTGGGACAGGGGTATAATTCACCCCTCCACTTT
CDR3 protein: CASVGQGYNSPLHF

V gene: TRBV7-2
D gene: TRBD1
J gene: TRBJ1-1
clone size: .
CDR3 DNA: TGTGCCAGCAGCTTAAGTCTCACAGGGGTTACTGAAGCTTTCTTT
CDR3 protein: CASSLSLTGVTEAFF

V gene: TRBV6-5
D gene: .
J gene: TRBJ1-5
clone size: .
CDR3 DNA: TGTGCCAGCAGACTCAATAGCAATCAGCCCCAGCATTTT
CDR3 protein: CASRLNSNQPQHF

V gene: TRBV28
D gene: TRBD1
J gene: TRBJ2-7
clone size: .
CDR3 DNA: TGTGCCAGCAGTTTGGACAGGGACCTCGACGAGCAGTACTTC
CDR3 protein: CASSLDRDLDEQYF

V gene: TRBV28
D gene: .
J gene: TRBJ1-3
clone size: few
CDR3 DNA: TGTGCCAGTTCCGGGACACCCTCTGGAAACACCATATATTTT
CDR3 protein: CASSGTPSGNTIYF

V gene: TRBV19
D gene: .
J gene: TRBJ2-7
clone size: .
CDR3 DNA: TGTGCCAGTAGTCCTATCTTAGGGGACAAGGCCTACGAGCAGTACTTC
CDR3 protein: CASSPILGDKAYEQYF

V gene: TRBV19
D gene: TRBD1
J gene: TRBJ2-5
clone size: .
CDR3 DNA: TGTGCCAGTAGTACCCCGACAGGGGGCCAAGAGACCCAGTACTTC
CDR3 protein: CASSTPTGGQETQYF

V gene: TRBV19
D gene: .
J gene: TRBJ1-2
clone size: .
CDR3 DNA: TGTGCCAGTAGTATGATGAGCTATGGCTACACCTTC
CDR3 protein: CASSMMSYGYTF

V gene: TRBV28
D gene: .
J gene: TRBJ1-4
clone size: .
CDR3 DNA: TGTGCCAGCAGCCTGACAGATAATGAAAAACTGTTTTTT
CDR3 protein: CASSLTDNEKLFF

V gene: TRBV5-8
D gene: TRBD1
J gene: TRBJ1-5
clone size: .
CDR3 DNA: TGTGCCAGCAGCTTCACCGGGACAGTCAATAGCAATCAGCCCCAGCATTTT
CDR3 protein: CASSFTGTVNSNQPQHF

V gene: TRBV5-1
D gene: TRBD1
J gene: TRBJ2-7
clone size: .
CDR3 DNA: TGCGCCAGCAGCCTGGGACAGGGGTATGACGAGCAGTACTTC
CDR3 protein: CASSLGQGYDEQYF

V gene: TRBV5-1
D gene: TRBD1
J gene: TRBJ1-5
clone size: few
CDR3 DNA: TGCGCCAGCAGCTTGGGGCTAACAGGGGACGGCAATCAGCCCCAGCATTTT
CDR3 protein: CASSLGLTGDGNQPQHF

V gene: TRBV2
D gene: .
J gene: TRBJ1-2
clone size: .
CDR3 DNA: TGTGCCAGCAGTGAAGCGGGGGGAAGGAGCTATGGCTACACCTTC
CDR3 protein: CASSEAGGRSYGYTF

V gene: TRBV6-5
D gene: .
J gene: TRBJ2-7
clone size: .
CDR3 DNA: TGTGCCAGCAGTTACGCACAGGGTTCAACCTACGAGCAGTACTTC
CDR3 protein: CASSYAQGSTYEQYF

V gene: TRBV3-1/TRBV3-2
D gene: TRBD1
J gene: TRBJ1-2
clone size: .
CDR3 DNA: TGTGCCAGCAGCCGACAGGGGGCGACTGGCTACACCTTC
CDR3 protein: CASSRQGATGYTF

V gene: TRBV28
D gene: .
J gene: TRBJ1-2
clone size: .
CDR3 DNA: TGTGCCAGCAGCCCTTGGGGCGGGGAGGACTATGGCTACACCTTC
CDR3 protein: CASSPWGGEDYGYTF

V gene: TRBV5-6
D gene: .
J gene: TRBJ2-7
clone size: .
CDR3 DNA: TGTGCCAGCAGCTTGGATACGGGGAGGATCTCCTACGAGCAGTACTTC
CDR3 protein: CASSLDTGRISYEQYF

V gene: TRBV5-1
D gene: TRBD1
J gene: TRBJ2-5
clone size: .
CDR3 DNA: TGCGCCAGCAGCATCGGACAGGGGGCGAGGCAAGAGACCCAGTACTTC
CDR3 protein: CASSIGQGARQETQYF

V gene: TRBV28
D gene: .
J gene: TRBJ1-2
clone size: .
CDR3 DNA: TGTGCCAGCGCCGTGGGGGGGTCGGACTATGGCTACACCTTC
CDR3 protein: CASAVGGSDYGYTF

V gene: TRBV21-1
D gene: .
J gene: TRBJ1-6
clone size: .
CDR3 DNA: TGTGCCAGCAGCTCCCCGGGGACAGTACGTCAATCACCCCTCCACTTT
CDR3 protein: CASSSPGTVRQSPLHF

V gene: TRBV6-1
D gene: TRBD1
J gene: TRBJ2-7
clone size: .
CDR3 DNA: TGTGCCAGCAGTCAACGGGACAGGGCCTCCTACGAGCAGTACTTC
CDR3 protein: CASSQRDRASYEQYF

V gene: TRBV10-3
D gene: TRBD1
J gene: TRBJ1-2
clone size: .
CDR3 DNA: TGTGCCATCATTCCGGGACAGGGACCCTATGGCTACACCTTC
CDR3 protein: CAIIPGQGPYGYTF

V gene: TRBV7-6
D gene: TRBD2
J gene: TRBJ2-4
clone size: .
CDR3 DNA: TGTGCCAGCAGCTCCTTGGCGGGAGGTAGCAAAAACATTCAGTACTTC
CDR3 protein: CASSSLAGGSKNIQYF

V gene: TRBV19
D gene: .
J gene: TRBJ1-4
clone size: .
CDR3 DNA: TGTGCCAGTAGTATCAACAGGCTCGGCGAAAAACTGTTTTTT
CDR3 protein: CASSINRLGEKLFF

V gene: TRBV2
D gene: .
J gene: TRBJ1-5
clone size: .
CDR3 DNA: TGTGCCAGCAGTACCGGGACACGCAATCAGCCCCAGCATTTT
CDR3 protein: CASSTGTRNQPQHF

V gene: TRBV21-1
D gene: .
J gene: TRBJ1-4
clone size: once
CDR3 DNA: TGTGCCAGCGAATCGGTTGCAACTAATGAAAAACTGTTTTTT
CDR3 protein: CASESVATNEKLFF

V gene: TRBV18
D gene: .
J gene: TRBJ2-1
clone size: .
CDR3 DNA: TGTGCCAGCTCACCAACAAGGGGTACCAATGAGCAGTTCTTC
CDR3 protein: CASSPTRGTNEQFF

V gene: TRBV18
D gene: .
J gene: TRBJ1-2
clone size: .
CDR3 DNA: TGTGCCAGCTCACCACCACTGTCGGCGGGAAGCTACACCTTC
CDR3 protein: CASSPPLSAGSYTF

V gene: TRBV28
D gene: .
J gene: TRBJ1-3
clone size: .
CDR3 DNA: TGTGCCAGCAGTTTATCCGGGTTTGGAAACACCATATATTTT
CDR3 protein: CASSLSGFGNTIYF

V gene: TRBV2
D gene: .
J gene: TRBJ2-7
clone size: .
CDR3 DNA: TGTGCCAGCAAGTCGGACAACGGTGCCTACGAGCAGTACTTC
CDR3 protein: CASKSDNGAYEQYF

V gene: TRBV29-1
D gene: TRBD1
J gene: TRBJ1-1
clone size: .
CDR3 DNA: TGCAGCGTTGCCGGGACAGGGGCCTCTGAAGCTTTCTTT
CDR3 protein: CSVAGTGASEAFF

V gene: TRBV30
D gene: TRBD1
J gene: TRBJ2-2
clone size: .
CDR3 DNA: TGTGCCTGGAGTAGACAGGGTACCGGGGAGCTGTTTTTT
CDR3 protein: CAWSRQGTGELFF

V gene: TRBV19
D gene: TRBD1
J gene: TRBJ2-7
clone size: .
CDR3 DNA: TGTGCCAGTCGGAGAACAGGGGCCTACGAGCAGTACTTC
CDR3 protein: CASRRTGAYEQYF

V gene: TRBV5-1
D gene: .
J gene: TRBJ1-6
clone size: .
CDR3 DNA: TGCGCCAGCAGCTTGGTTTATCAGGGGATAAATTCACCCCTCCACTTT
CDR3 protein: CASSLVYQGINSPLHF

V gene: TRBV4-1
D gene: .
J gene: TRBJ2-3
clone size: .
CDR3 DNA: TGCGCCAGCAGTCCGGAGGCCCAAGCGCAGTATTTT
CDR3 protein: CASSPEAQAQYF

V gene: TRBV10-1
D gene: TRBD2
J gene: TRBJ2-7
clone size: .
CDR3 DNA: TGCGCCAGCAGTGAGTCGAGAACTAGCGGCTACGAGCAGTACTTC
CDR3 protein: CASSESRTSGYEQYF

V gene: TRBV28
D gene: TRBD1
J gene: TRBJ2-1
clone size: .
CDR3 DNA: TGTGCCAGCAGTACCCCCGGGACAGGGTACAATGAGCAGTTCTTC
CDR3 protein: CASSTPGTGYNEQFF

V gene: TRBV24-1
D gene: .
J gene: TRBJ2-2
clone size: .
CDR3 DNA: TGTGCCACCAGGAACAGGGTTTCGAACACCGGGGAGCTGTTTTTT
CDR3 protein: CATRNRVSNTGELFF

V gene: TRBV7-2
D gene: TRBD1
J gene: TRBJ1-1
clone size: .
CDR3 DNA: TGTGCCAGCAGCCCCGACAGGGCTTTGAACACTGAAGCTTTCTTT
CDR3 protein: CASSPDRALNTEAFF

V gene: TRBV6-1
D gene: .
J gene: TRBJ1-4
clone size: .
CDR3 DNA: TGTGCCAGCAGTGAGGGGGGGGCTGATGAAAAACTGTTTTTT
CDR3 protein: CASSEGGADEKLFF

V gene: TRBV6-5
D gene: TRBD1
J gene: TRBJ2-5
clone size: .
CDR3 DNA: TGTGCCAGCAGGGTGACAGGGGGAGAGACCCAGTACTTC
CDR3 protein: CASRVTGGETQYF

V gene: TRBV12-5
D gene: .
J gene: TRBJ1-1
clone size: once
CDR3 DNA: TGTGCTAGTGTAGGGGAAGGAAACACTGAAGCTTTCTTT
CDR3 protein: CASVGEGNTEAFF

V gene: TRBV7-8
D gene: .
J gene: TRBJ2-7
clone size: .
CDR3 DNA: TGTGCCAGCAGCTTAGATAGCTCCTACGAGCAGTACTTC
CDR3 protein: CASSLDSSYEQYF